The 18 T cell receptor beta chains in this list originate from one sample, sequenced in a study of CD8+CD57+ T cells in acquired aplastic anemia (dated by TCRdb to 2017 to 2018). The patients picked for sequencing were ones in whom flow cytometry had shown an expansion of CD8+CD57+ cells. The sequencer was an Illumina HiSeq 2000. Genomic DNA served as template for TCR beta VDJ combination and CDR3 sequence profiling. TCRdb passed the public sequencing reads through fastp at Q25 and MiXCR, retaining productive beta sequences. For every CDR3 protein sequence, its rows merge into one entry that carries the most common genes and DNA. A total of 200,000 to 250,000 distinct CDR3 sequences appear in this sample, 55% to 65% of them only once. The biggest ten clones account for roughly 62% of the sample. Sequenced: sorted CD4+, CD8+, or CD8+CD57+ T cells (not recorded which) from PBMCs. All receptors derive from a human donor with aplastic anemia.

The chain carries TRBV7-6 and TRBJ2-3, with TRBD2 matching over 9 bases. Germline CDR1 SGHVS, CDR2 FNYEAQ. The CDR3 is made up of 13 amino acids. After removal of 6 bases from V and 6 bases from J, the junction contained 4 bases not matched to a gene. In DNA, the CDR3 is TGTGCCAGCAGAGCGGGGGGAGGGGATACGCAGTATTTT. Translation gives CASRAGGGDTQYF.

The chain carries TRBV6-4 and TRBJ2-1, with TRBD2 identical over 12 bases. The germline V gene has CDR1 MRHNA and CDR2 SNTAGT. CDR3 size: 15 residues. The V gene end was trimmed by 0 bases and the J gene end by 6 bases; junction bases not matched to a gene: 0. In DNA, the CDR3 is TGTGCCAGCAGTGACTCGACTAGCGGGAGCAATGAGCAGTTCTTC. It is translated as CASSDSTSGSNEQFF.

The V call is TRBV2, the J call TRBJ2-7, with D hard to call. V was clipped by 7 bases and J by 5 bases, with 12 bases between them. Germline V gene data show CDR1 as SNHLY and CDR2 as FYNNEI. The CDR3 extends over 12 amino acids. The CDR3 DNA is TGTGCCAGCATTCTTTTCGGGCACGAGCAGTACTTC. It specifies CASILFGHEQYF.

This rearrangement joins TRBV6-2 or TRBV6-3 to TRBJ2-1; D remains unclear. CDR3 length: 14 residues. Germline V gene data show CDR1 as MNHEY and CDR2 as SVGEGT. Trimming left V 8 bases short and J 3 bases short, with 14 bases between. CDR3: CASARTSDYNEQFF. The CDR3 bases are TGTGCCAGCGCCAGGACGAGTGACTACAATGAGCAGTTCTTC.

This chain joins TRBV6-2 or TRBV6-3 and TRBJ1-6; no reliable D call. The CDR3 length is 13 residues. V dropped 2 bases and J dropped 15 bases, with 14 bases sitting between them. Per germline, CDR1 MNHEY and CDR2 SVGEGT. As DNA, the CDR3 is TGTGCCAGCAGTTACATCCCAGACTTCCGCCTCCACTTT. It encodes CASSYIPDFRLHF.

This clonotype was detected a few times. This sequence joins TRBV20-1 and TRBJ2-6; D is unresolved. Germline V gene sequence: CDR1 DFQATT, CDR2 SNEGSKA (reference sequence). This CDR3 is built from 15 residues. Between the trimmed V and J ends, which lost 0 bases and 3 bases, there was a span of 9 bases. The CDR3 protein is CSARDPGDGANVLTF. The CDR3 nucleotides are TGCAGTGCTAGAGATCCAGGAGATGGGGCCAACGTCCTGACTTTC.

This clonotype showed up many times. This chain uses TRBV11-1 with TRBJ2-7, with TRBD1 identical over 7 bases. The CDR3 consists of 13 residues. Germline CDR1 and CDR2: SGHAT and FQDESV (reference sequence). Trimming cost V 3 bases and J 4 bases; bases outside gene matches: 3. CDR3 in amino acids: CASSFARGYEQYF. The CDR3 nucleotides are TGTGCCAGCAGCTTTGCCAGGGGGTACGAGCAGTACTTC.

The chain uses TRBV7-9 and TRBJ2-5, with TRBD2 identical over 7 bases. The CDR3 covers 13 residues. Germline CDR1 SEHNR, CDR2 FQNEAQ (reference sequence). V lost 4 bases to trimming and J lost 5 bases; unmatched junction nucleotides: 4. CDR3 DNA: TGTGCCAGCAGCTCGGGGGGAGAGGAGACCCAGTACTTC. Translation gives CASSSGGEETQYF.

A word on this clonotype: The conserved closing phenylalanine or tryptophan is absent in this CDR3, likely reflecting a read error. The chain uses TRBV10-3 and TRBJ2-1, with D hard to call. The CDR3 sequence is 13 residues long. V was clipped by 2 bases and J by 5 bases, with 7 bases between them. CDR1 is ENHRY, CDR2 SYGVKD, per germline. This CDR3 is CAISEPENNEQFL. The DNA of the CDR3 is TGTGCCATCAGTGAGCCCGAGAACAATGAGCAGTTCCTC.

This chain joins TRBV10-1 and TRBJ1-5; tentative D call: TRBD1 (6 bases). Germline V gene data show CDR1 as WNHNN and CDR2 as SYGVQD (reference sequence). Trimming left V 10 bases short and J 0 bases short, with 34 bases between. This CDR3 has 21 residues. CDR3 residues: CATSLSAGWGAIEDSNQPQHF. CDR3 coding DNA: TGCGCCACCTCGCTCTCGGCGGGGTGGGGGGCCATCGAAGATAGCAATCAGCCCCAGCATTTT.

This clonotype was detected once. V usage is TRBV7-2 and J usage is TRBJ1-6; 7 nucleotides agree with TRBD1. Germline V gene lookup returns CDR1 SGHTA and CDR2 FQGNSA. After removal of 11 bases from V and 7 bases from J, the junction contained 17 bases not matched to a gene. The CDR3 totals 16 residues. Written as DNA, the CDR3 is TGTGCCTGGAGTGGACCCGGGACAGCTGGGAATTCACCCCTCCACTTT. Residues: CAWSGPGTAGNSPLHF.

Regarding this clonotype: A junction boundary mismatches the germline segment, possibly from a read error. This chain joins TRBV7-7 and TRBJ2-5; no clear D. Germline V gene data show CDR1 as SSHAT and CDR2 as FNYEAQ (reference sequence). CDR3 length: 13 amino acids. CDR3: CASSETGSETQYF. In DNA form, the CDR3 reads TGTGCTAGCAGCGAGACTGGTTCTGAGACCCAGTACTTC. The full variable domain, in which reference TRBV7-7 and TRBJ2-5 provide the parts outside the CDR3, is GAGVSQSPRYKVTKRGQDVTLRCDPISSHATLYWYQQALGQGPEFLTYFNYEAQPDKSGLPSDRFSAERPEGSISTLTIQRTEQRDSAMYRCASSETGSETQYFGPGTRLLVL.

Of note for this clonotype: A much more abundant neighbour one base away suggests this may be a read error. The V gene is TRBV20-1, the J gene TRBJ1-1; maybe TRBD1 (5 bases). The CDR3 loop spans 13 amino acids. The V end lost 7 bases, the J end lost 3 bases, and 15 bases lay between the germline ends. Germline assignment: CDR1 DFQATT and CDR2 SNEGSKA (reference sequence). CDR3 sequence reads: CSVKEGSHTEAFF. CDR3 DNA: TGCAGTGTTAAAGAGGGGTCGCACACTGAAGCTTTCTTT.

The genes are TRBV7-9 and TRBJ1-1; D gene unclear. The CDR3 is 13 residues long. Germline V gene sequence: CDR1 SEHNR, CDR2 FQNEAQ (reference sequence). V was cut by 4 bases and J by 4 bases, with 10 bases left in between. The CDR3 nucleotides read TGTGCCAGCAGCTACCTGGCCCCCACTGAAGCTTTCTTT. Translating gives CASSYLAPTEAFF.

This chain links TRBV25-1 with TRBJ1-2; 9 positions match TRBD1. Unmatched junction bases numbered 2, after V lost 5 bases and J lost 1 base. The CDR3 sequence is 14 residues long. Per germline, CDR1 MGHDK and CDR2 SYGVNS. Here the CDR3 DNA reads TGTGCCAGCAGTATGACAGGGGGTAACTATGGCTACACCTTC. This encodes CASSMTGGNYGYTF.

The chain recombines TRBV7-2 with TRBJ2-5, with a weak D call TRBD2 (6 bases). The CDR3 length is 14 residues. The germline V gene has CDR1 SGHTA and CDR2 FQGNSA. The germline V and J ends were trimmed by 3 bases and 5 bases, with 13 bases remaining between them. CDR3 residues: CASSLEGVWETQYF. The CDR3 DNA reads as TGTGCCAGCAGCTTGGAGGGCGTATGGGAGACCCAGTACTTC. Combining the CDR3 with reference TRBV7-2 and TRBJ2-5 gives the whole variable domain GAGVSQSPSNKVTEKGKDVELRCDPISGHTALYWYRQSLGQGLEFLIYFQGNSAPDKSGLPSDRFSAERTGGSVSTLTIQRTQQEDSAVYLCASSLEGVWETQYFGPGTRLLVL.

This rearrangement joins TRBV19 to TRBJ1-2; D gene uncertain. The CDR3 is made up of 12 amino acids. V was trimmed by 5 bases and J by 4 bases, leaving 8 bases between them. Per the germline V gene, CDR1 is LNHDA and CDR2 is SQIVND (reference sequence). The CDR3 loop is CASSSRSYGYTF. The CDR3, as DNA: TGTGCCAGTAGTTCCCGCTCCTATGGCTACACCTTC.

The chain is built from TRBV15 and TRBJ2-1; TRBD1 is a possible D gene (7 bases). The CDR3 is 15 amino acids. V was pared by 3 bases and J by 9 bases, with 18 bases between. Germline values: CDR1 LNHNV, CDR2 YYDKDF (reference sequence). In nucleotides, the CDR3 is TGTGCCACCAGCAGCTTGTACGGAGGGGGCATTGAGCAGTTCTTC. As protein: CATSSLYGGGIEQFF.